This TCR beta chain was captured in a study of cytomegalovirus exposure and HLA in healthy donors. Whole-study context: Unique TCRs numbering 75 million to 95 million, obtained from HLA-typed donors, made up an early data release. Study findings and constraints: Later analysis placed DRB1 highest and HLA-C lowest in TCR association rates, which differed by HLA locus. Clonal expansion, a later analysis showed, was greater in HLA-associated TCR beta chains than in equally common others.

Germline CDR1 is GTSNPN and CDR2 is SVGIG (reference sequence). The CDR3 spans 15 residues. V was clipped by 5 bases and J by 2 bases, with 17 bases between them. PCR involved 60 Vbeta and 13 Jbeta primers. Clones were sequenced by immunoSEQ multiplex PCR, and TCRdb holds only the in-frame ones, with some missing. The repertoire holds roughly 140,000 clones, with roughly 80% as singletons. For this clone: Its antigen is currently unknown.

This clonotype originated in a human donor in good health. What was sequenced was PBMCs. V is TRBV30 and J is TRBJ2-3, with D possibly matching TRBD1 (5 bases). DNA of the CDR3: TGTGCCTGGTCAGGGAAACAAAGGGACACAGATACGCAGTATTTT. Translation gives CAWSGKQRDTDTQYF.